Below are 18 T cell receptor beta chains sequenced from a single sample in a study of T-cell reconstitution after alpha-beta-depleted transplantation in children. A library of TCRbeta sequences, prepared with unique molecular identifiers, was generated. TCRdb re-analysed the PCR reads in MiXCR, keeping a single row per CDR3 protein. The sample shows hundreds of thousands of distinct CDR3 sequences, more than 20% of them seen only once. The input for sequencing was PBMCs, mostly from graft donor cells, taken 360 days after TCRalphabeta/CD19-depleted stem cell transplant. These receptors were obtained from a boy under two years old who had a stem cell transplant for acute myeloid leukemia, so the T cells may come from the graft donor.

CDR3 sequence: CSALRGRGRGGAKNIQYF. CDR3 coding DNA: TGCAGTGCTCTGAGGGGCAGGGGGCGTGGAGGGGCCAAAAACATTCAGTACTTC. V and J are TRBV20-1 and TRBJ2-4, with TRBD1 identical over 8 bases. The germline V gene has CDR1 DFQATT and CDR2 SNEGSKA (reference sequence). V lost 5 bases, J lost 1 base, and 16 bases stayed unmatched. This CDR3 is 18 amino acids long.

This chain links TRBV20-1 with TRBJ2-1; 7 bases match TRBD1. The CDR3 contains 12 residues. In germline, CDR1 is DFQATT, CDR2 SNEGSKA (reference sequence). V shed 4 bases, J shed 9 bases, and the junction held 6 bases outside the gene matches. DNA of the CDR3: TGCAGTGCTATAACAGGGGTCGGTGAGCAGTTCTTC. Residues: CSAITGVGEQFF.

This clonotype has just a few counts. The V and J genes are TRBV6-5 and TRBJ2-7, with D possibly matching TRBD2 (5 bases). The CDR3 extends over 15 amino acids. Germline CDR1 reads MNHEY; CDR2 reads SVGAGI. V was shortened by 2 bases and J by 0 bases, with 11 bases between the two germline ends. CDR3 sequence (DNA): TGTGCCAGCAGTTACCAGCCACTAGGCTCCTACGAGCAGTACTTC. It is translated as CASSYQPLGSYEQYF.

DNA of the CDR3: TGCAGCGGGGGACGGGTTATAGGAAACACCATATATTTT. As protein: CSGGRVIGNTIYF. The chain combines TRBV29-1 with TRBJ1-3; a weak D match, TRBD1 (5 bases). Germline values: CDR1 SQVTM, CDR2 ANQGSEA. With 7 bases removed from V and 4 bases from J, the gap between germline ends came to 14 bases. The CDR3 is made up of 13 amino acids.

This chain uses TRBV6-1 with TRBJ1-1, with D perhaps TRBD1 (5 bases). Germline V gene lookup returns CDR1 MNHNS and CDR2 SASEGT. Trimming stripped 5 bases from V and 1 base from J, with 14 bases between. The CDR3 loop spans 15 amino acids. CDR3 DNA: TGTGCCAGCAGTCGTCCCTCTACAGGGAACACTGAAGCTTTCTTT. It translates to CASSRPSTGNTEAFF.

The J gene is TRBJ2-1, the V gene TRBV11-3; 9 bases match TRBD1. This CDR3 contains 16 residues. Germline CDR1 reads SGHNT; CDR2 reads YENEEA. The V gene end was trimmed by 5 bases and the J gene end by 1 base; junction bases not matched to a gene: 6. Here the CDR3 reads CASSPVGQGSYNEQFF. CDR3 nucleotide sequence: TGTGCCAGCAGCCCCGTGGGACAGGGATCCTACAATGAGCAGTTCTTC.

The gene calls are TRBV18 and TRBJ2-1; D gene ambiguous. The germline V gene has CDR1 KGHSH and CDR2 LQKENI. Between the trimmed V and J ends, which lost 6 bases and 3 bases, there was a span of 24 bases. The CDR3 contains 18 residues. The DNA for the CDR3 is TGTGCCAGCTCTCAGTATAAAGACGGTCTAACCGACTACAATGAGCAGTTCTTC. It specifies CASSQYKDGLTDYNEQFF. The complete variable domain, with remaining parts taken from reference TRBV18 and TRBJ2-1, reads NAGVMQNPRHLVRRRGQEARLRCSPMKGHSHVYWYRQLPEEGLKFMVYLQKENIIDESGMPKERFSAEFPKEGPSILRIQQVVRGDSAAYFCASSQYKDGLTDYNEQFFGPGTRLTVL.

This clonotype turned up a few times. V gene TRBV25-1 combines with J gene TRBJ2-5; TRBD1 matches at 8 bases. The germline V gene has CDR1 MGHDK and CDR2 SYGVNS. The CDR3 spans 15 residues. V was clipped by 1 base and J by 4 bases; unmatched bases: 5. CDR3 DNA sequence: TGTGCCAGCAGTGAATTGGACAGGGTCCCAGAGACCCAGTACTTC. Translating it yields CASSELDRVPETQYF.

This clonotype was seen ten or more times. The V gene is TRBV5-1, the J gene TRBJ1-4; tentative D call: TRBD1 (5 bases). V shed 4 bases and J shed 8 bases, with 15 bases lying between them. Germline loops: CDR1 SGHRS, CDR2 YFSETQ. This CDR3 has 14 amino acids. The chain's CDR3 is CASSGGTDGEKLFF. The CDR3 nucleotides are TGCGCCAGCAGCGGCGGGACGGACGGCGAAAAACTGTTTTTT.

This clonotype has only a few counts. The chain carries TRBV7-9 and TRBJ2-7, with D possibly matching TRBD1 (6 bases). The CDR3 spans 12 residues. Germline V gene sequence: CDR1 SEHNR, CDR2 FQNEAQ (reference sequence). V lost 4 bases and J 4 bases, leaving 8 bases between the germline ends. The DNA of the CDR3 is TGTGCCAGCAGCTCAGGACAGTACGAGCAGTACGTC. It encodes CASSSGQYEQYV.

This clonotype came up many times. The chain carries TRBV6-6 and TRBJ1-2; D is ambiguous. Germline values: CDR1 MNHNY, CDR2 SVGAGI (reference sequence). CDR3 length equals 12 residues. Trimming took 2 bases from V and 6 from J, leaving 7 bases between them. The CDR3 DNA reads TGTGCCAGCAGTTACAGGACGGATGGCTACACCTTC. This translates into CASSYRTDGYTF.

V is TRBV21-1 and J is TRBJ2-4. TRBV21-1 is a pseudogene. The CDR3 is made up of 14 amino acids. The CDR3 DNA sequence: TGTGCCAGCAGCAAAGAGGCAGGAGAAAACATTCAGTACTTC. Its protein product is CASSKEAGENIQYF.

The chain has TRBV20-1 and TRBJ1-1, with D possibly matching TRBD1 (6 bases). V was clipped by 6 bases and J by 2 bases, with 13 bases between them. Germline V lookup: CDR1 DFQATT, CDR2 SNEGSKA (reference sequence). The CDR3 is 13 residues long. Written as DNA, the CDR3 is TGCAGTGCCGACAGGTCTCCAAACACTGAAGCTTTCTTT. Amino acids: CSADRSPNTEAFF.

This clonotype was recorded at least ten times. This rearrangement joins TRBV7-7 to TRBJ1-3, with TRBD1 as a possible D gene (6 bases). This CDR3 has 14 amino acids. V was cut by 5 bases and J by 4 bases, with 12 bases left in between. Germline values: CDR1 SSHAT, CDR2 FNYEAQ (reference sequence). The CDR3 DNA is TGTGCCAGCAGCCCAGGGGATTCCGGAAACACCATATATTTT. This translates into CASSPGDSGNTIYF. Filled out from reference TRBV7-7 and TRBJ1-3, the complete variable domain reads GAGVSQSPRYKVTKRGQDVTLRCDPISSHATLYWYQQALGQGPEFLTYFNYEAQPDKSGLPSDRFSAERPEGSISTLTIQRTEQRDSAMYRCASSPGDSGNTIYFGEGSWLTVV.

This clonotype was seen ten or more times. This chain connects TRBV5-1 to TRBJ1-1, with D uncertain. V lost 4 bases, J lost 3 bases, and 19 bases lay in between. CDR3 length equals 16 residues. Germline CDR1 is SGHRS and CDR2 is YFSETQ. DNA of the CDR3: TGCGCCAGCAGCCCCCGTCCAGGCGGAGTGGACACTGAAGCTTTCTTT. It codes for CASSPRPGGVDTEAFF.

DNA for the CDR3: TGTGCCAGCAGCCAAAGCATAGTAAGCTCCTACGAGCAGTACTTC. Amino acids: CASSQSIVSSYEQYF. The chain carries TRBV11-2 and TRBJ2-7, with D unresolved. The CDR3 loop spans 15 amino acids. Germline CDR1 SGHAT, CDR2 FQNNGV. The V and J ends lost 5 bases and 0 bases respectively, with 14 bases between them.

The CDR3 coding sequence is TGCAGCGTTGAACTTAGGTCCCGATGGAACTATGGCTACACCTTC. Translated, it gives CSVELRSRWNYGYTF. V gene TRBV29-1 combines with J gene TRBJ1-2; no clear D. The V gene lost 2 bases and the J gene lost 2 bases, with 15 bases spanning the gap. The V gene's germline CDR1 is SQVTM and CDR2 ANQGSEA. The CDR3 runs to 15 residues.

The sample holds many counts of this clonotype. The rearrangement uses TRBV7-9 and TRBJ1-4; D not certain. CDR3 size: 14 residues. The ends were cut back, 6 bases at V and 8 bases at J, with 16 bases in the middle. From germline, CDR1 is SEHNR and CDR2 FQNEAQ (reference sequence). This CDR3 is CASSLGVAEEKLFF. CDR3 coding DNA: TGTGCCAGCAGTCTGGGAGTTGCGGAAGAAAAACTGTTTTTT.